One and the same sample provided the 22 T cell receptor beta chains below, sequenced in a study of cytomegalovirus exposure and HLA in healthy donors. Assay used: immunoSEQ multiplex PCR; TCRdb lists only in-frame clones, some missing. This table has over 120,000 clones, roughly 90% appearing once. The sequenced sample was PBMCs. The source is a man between 18 and 29 years old in good health and CMV-seropositive.

The chain employs TRBV13 and TRBJ2-7; the match to TRBD2 covers 9 bases. V trimming: 0 bases; J trimming: 3 bases; junction bases outside the gene matches: 6. The CDR3 covers 16 residues. Germline V lookup: CDR1 PRHDT, CDR2 FYEKMQ (reference sequence). The chain's CDR3 is CASSLGSASGIYEQYF. CDR3 sequence (DNA): TGTGCCAGCAGCTTAGGGTCCGCTAGCGGGATCTACGAGCAGTACTTC.

This clone came up a few times. Other nucleotide sequences from this sample produce the same CDR3. The chain uses TRBV5-1 and TRBJ1-5; D gene uncertain. CDR1 is SGHRS, CDR2 YFSETQ, per germline. The CDR3 totals 13 residues. V lost 2 bases, J lost 0 bases, and 3 bases lay in between. The CDR3 sequence: CASSLYSNQPQHF. Here the CDR3 DNA reads TGCGCCAGCAGCTTATATAGCAATCAGCCCCAGCATTTT. Looking up the rest from reference TRBV5-1 and TRBJ1-5 gives the full variable domain: KAGVTQTPRYLIKTRGQQVTLSCSPISGHRSVSWYQQTPGQGLQFLFEYFSETQRNKGNFPGRFSGRQFSNSRSEMNVSTLELGDSALYLCASSLYSNQPQHFGDGTRLSIL.

The genes are TRBV18 and TRBJ2-5, with 7 bases lining up with TRBD1. The CDR3 totals 13 residues. CDR1 and CDR2 (germline): KGHSH, LQKENI. Trimming at V came to 4 bases and at J to 2 bases, leaving 1 base not matched to a gene. CDR3 nucleotides: TGTGCCAGCTCACGACAGGGTCAAGAGACCCAGTACTTC. Amino acids: CASSRQGQETQYF.

The rearrangement joins TRBV6-1 to TRBJ2-2, with D possibly being TRBD2 (5 bases). The V gene's germline CDR1 is MNHNS and CDR2 SASEGT. The V end was cut by 8 bases, the J end by 5 bases, with 12 bases between. The CDR3 runs to 13 residues. The CDR3 here is CASESSITGELFF. CDR3 nucleotide sequence: TGTGCCAGCGAGTCTAGCATTACCGGGGAGCTGTTTTTT.

V gene TRBV19 combines with J gene TRBJ1-2, with TRBD1 matching 8 bases. After removal of 6 bases from V and 8 bases from J, the junction contained 5 bases not matched to a gene. Per the germline V gene, CDR1 is LNHDA and CDR2 is SQIVND (reference sequence). The CDR3 length is 12 residues. The CDR3 region is CASRTGAQGYTF. The DNA of the CDR3 is TGTGCCAGTAGGACAGGGGCGCAGGGCTACACCTTC.

The sample holds one count of this clone. The chain is built from TRBV5-1 and TRBJ2-3; 8 nucleotides match TRBD1. This CDR3 comprises 14 residues. With 4 bases clipped from V and 4 bases from J, the junction kept 5 bases outside the gene matches. Germline lookup yields CDR1 SGHRS and CDR2 YFSETQ. CDR3 residues: CASSRDRRSDTQYF. Written as DNA, the CDR3 is TGCGCCAGCAGCCGGGACAGGCGGTCAGATACGCAGTATTTT.

The chain combines TRBV13 with TRBJ2-7, with D possibly being TRBD1 (6 bases). CDR1 and CDR2 from the germline V gene are PRHDT and FYEKMQ (reference sequence). CDR3 length equals 14 residues. V shed 4 bases and J shed 4 bases, with 14 bases lying between them. This chain's CDR3 is CASSSRTVDYEQYF. The DNA of the CDR3 is TGTGCCAGCAGCTCCCGGACAGTCGATTACGAGCAGTACTTC.

J is TRBJ2-2 and V is TRBV7-2; 7 bases line up with TRBD1. V lost 0 bases, J lost 2 bases, and 12 bases stayed unmatched. This CDR3 has 19 amino acids. Germline CDR1 reads SGHTA; CDR2 reads FQGNSA. The CDR3 region has the DNA TGTGCCAGCAGCTTAGCCCATACAGGGACAGAACTTAACACCGGGGAGCTGTTTTTT. Translation: CASSLAHTGTELNTGELFF.

The chain joins TRBV10-1 to TRBJ1-6; 10 positions match TRBD1. The CDR3 is 13 amino acids. Trimming cost V 6 bases and J 10 bases; bases outside gene matches: 3. The germline V gene encodes CDR1 WNHNN and CDR2 SYGVQD (reference sequence). Here the CDR3 DNA reads TGCGCCAGCAGCCAGACAGGGGGCTCACCCCTCCACTTT. Amino acid sequence: CASSQTGGSPLHF.

The chain has TRBV5-1 and TRBJ1-1; no definite D call. The CDR3 loop spans 14 amino acids. V lost 0 bases, J lost 0 bases, and 6 bases lay in between. CDR1 and CDR2 (germline): SGHRS, YFSETQ. The CDR3 reads CASSLAAMNTEAFF. Here the CDR3 DNA reads TGCGCCAGCAGCTTGGCAGCGATGAACACTGAAGCTTTCTTT.

The chain combines TRBV28 with TRBJ1-1; TRBD1 is a possible D gene (6 bases). The CDR3 covers 14 residues. The germline V gene encodes CDR1 MDHEN and CDR2 SYDVKM. The V and J ends lost 6 bases and 1 base respectively, with 12 bases between them. The CDR3 spells CASSLGQKNTEAFF. The CDR3 DNA reads TGTGCCAGCAGCCTAGGACAGAAGAACACTGAAGCTTTCTTT.

The V and J genes are TRBV29-1 and TRBJ2-1; 11 nucleotides line up with TRBD2. Germline V gives CDR1 SQVTM, CDR2 ANQGSEA. This CDR3 has 18 residues. The ends lost 6 bases at V and 1 base at J; junction bases unmatched: 14. The CDR3 nucleotides read TGCAGCGTGGGGGTACTAGCGGGAGAACTACGGTCCTACAATGAGCAGTTCTTC. Protein product: CSVGVLAGELRSYNEQFF.

The chain couples TRBV5-1 to TRBJ2-2, with D possibly TRBD1 on 5 matching bases. Germline V gives CDR1 SGHRS, CDR2 YFSETQ. The V gene lost 1 base and the J gene lost 2 bases, with 12 bases spanning the gap. This CDR3 comprises 16 residues. The DNA for the CDR3 is TGCGCCAGCAGCTTGATCACAGGACATAACACCGGGGAGCTGTTTTTT. It encodes CASSLITGHNTGELFF. The variable domain in full, completed from reference TRBV5-1 and TRBJ2-2, reads KAGVTQTPRYLIKTRGQQVTLSCSPISGHRSVSWYQQTPGQGLQFLFEYFSETQRNKGNFPGRFSGRQFSNSRSEMNVSTLELGDSALYLCASSLITGHNTGELFFGEGSRLTVL.

The chain combines TRBV11-2 with TRBJ2-7, with a possible D match to TRBD1 (6 bases). The CDR3 runs 14 residues. Germline lookup yields CDR1 SGHAT and CDR2 FQNNGV. Trimming stripped 6 bases from V and 0 bases from J, with 12 bases between. The CDR3, as DNA: TGTGCCAGCAGGTCGACAGGAGGCTCCTACGAGCAGTACTTC. This sequence encodes CASRSTGGSYEQYF.

This chain joins TRBV18 and TRBJ1-5; 7 bases agree with TRBD1. This CDR3 comprises 16 residues. J gave up 3 bases and V 3 bases, and 8 bases lay outside the gene matches. Germline CDR1 reads KGHSH; CDR2 reads LQKENI. CDR3 protein: CASSPETGYSNQPQHF. In nucleotides, the CDR3 is TGTGCCAGCTCACCGGAGACAGGGTACTCCAATCAGCCCCAGCATTTT.

J is TRBJ2-7 and V is TRBV6-6; 10 positions agree with TRBD1. The CDR3 is 16 residues long. The germline CDR1 and CDR2 sequences are MNHNY and SVGAGI (reference sequence). After removal of 6 bases from V and 3 bases from J, the junction contained 11 bases not matched to a gene. In nucleotides, the CDR3 is TGTGCCAGCAGGTCGACCGGGACAGGGGAGGTCTACGAGCAGTACTTC. Translated: CASRSTGTGEVYEQYF.

V is TRBV12-5 and J is TRBJ2-1; D uncertain. The CDR3 covers 13 residues. Germline V lookup: CDR1 LGHNT, CDR2 FRNRAP. The V gene lost 7 bases and the J gene lost 2 bases, with 9 bases spanning the gap. CDR3 nucleotide sequence: TGTGCTAGTGTGAGTTTCACCTACAATGAGCAGTTCTTC. Amino acids: CASVSFTYNEQFF.

The chain carries TRBV14 and TRBJ1-2; no reliable D call. Trimming took 2 bases from V and 8 from J, leaving 12 bases between them. Germline V gene sequence: CDR1 SGHDN, CDR2 FVKESK. CDR3 length: 13 amino acids. CDR3 protein: CASSQTGGKGYTF. The CDR3 nucleotides are TGTGCCAGCAGCCAAACGGGAGGAAAAGGCTACACCTTC.

The genes are TRBV13 and TRBJ1-3; no clear D gene. The V and J ends lost 3 bases and 2 bases respectively, with 8 bases between them. Germline-derived CDR1 and CDR2 are PRHDT and FYEKMQ (reference sequence). CDR3 size: 14 residues. CDR3 in DNA: TGTGCCAGCAGCTTCCTAGGAGCTGGAAACACCATATATTTT. Protein: CASSFLGAGNTIYF. The whole variable domain, remainder taken from reference TRBV13 and TRBJ1-3, is AAGVIQSPRHLIKEKRETATLKCYPIPRHDTVYWYQQGPGQDPQFLISFYEKMQSDKGSIPDRFSAQQFSDYHSELNMSSLELGDSALYFCASSFLGAGNTIYFGEGSWLTVV.

The gene calls are TRBV7-2 and TRBJ1-4; possibly TRBD1 for D (5 bases). V was clipped by 5 bases and J by 5 bases, with 12 bases between them. Germline values: CDR1 SGHTA, CDR2 FQGNSA. CDR3 length: 14 amino acids. This CDR3 reads CASSEGLGNEKLFF. CDR3 coding DNA: TGTGCCAGCAGCGAGGGACTGGGAAATGAAAAACTGTTTTTT. The complete variable domain, with remaining parts taken from reference TRBV7-2 and TRBJ1-4, reads GAGVSQSPSNKVTEKGKDVELRCDPISGHTALYWYRQSLGQGLEFLIYFQGNSAPDKSGLPSDRFSAERTGGSVSTLTIQRTQQEDSAVYLCASSEGLGNEKLFFGSGTQLSVL.

The genes are TRBV19 and TRBJ2-5; 8 nucleotides match TRBD2. The CDR3 runs to 14 residues. The V gene end was trimmed by 4 bases and the J gene end by 3 bases; junction bases not matched to a gene: 4. The germline V gene has CDR1 LNHDA and CDR2 SQIVND (reference sequence). The CDR3 loop reads CASSKVSGEETQYF. The CDR3 bases are TGTGCCAGTAGTAAGGTTAGCGGGGAAGAGACCCAGTACTTC.

This CDR3 is CASSPGTGFGYGYTF. The CDR3, as DNA: TGTGCCAGCAGTCCCGGGACAGGGTTCGGGTATGGCTACACCTTC. The chain joins TRBV27 to TRBJ1-2, with 9 bases lining up with TRBD1. Germline-derived CDR1 and CDR2 are MNHEY and SMNVEV (reference sequence). This CDR3 is 15 amino acids long. Trimming took 5 bases from V and 5 from J; bases not matched to a gene: 9.